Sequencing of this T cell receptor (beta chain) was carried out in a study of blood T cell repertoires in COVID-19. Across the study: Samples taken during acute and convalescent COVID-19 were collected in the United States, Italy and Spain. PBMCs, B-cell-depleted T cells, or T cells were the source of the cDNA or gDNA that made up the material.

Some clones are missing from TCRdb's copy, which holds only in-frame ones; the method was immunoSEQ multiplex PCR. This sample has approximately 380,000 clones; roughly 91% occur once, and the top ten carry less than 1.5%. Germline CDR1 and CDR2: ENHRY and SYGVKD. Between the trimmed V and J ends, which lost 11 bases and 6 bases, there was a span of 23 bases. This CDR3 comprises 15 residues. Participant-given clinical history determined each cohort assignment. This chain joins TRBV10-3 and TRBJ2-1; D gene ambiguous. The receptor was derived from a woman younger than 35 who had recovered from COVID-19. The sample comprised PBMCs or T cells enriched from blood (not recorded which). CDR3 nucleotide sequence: TGTGCCCATGCCCCCACAGTTGAAACCATCAATGAGCAGTTCTTC. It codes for CAHAPTVETINEQFF.